One TCR beta chain is described in this entry. The V gene's germline CDR1 is LNHNV and CDR2 YYDKDF (reference sequence). The CDR3 totals 15 residues. Trimming at V came to 5 bases and at J to 5 bases, leaving 9 bases not matched to a gene. Healthy bone marrow donors made up the donors. This sample is drawn from a study of cytomegalovirus exposure and HLA in healthy donors. 60 Vbeta and 13 Jbeta primers were used in PCR. The repertoire was sequenced with immunoSEQ multiplex PCR; TCRdb's copy has only in-frame clones and lacks some. The sample totals 150,000 to 200,000 clones. What was sequenced was PBMCs. This clonotype was obtained from a woman between 18 and 29 years old in good health and CMV-seropositive. The rearrangement joins TRBV15 to TRBJ2-1, with 7 bases that match TRBD2. The CDR3: CATSLKREGNNEQFF. CDR3 nucleotide sequence: TGTGCCACCAGCTTAAAGCGGGAAGGGAACAATGAGCAGTTCTTC.